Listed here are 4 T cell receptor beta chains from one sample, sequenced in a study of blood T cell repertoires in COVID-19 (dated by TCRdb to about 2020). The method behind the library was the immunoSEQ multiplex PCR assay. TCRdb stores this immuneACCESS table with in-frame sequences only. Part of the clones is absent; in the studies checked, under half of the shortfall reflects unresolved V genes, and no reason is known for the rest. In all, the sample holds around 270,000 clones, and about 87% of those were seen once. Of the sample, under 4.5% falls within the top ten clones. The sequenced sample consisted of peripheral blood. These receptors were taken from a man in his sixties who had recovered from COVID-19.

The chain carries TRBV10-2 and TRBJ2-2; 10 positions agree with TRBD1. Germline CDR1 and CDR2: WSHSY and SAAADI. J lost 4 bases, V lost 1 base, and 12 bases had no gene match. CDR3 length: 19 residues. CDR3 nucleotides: TGCGCCAGCAGTGAGTGGTGGGGGAGACAGGGGGCGTTCACCGGGGAGCTGTTTTTT. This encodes CASSEWWGRQGAFTGELFF.

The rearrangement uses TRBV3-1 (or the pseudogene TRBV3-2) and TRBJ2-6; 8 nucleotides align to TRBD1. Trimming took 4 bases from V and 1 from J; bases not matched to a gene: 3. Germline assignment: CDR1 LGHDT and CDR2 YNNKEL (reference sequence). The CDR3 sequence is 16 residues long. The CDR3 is CASSLGQVSGANVLTF. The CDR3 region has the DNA TGTGCCAGCAGCCTGGGACAGGTTTCTGGGGCCAACGTCCTGACTTTC.

In nucleotides, the CDR3 is TGTGCCAGCAGTGAAGATAGAGAAAAACTGTTTTTT. It is translated as CASSEDREKLFF. The J gene is TRBJ1-4, the V gene TRBV27; the D is unclear. The V end lost 5 bases, the J end lost 8 bases, and 9 bases lay between the germline ends. CDR3 length equals 12 residues. Germline V gene lookup returns CDR1 MNHEY and CDR2 SMNVEV (reference sequence).

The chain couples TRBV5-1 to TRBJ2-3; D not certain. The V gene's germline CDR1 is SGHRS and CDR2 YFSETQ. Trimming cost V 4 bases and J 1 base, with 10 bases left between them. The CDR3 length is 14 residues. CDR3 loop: CASSRSSRTDTQYF. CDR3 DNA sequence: TGCGCCAGCAGCCGGTCGAGCCGCACAGATACGCAGTATTTT.